This section outlines one T cell receptor beta chain sequence together with its context. The antigen is unknown. This sample was taken from a study of shared clonotypes between healthy human individuals. The germline V gene encodes CDR1 LGHNA and CDR2 YSLEER. The CDR3 sequence is 15 residues long. Trimming took 4 bases from V and 5 from J; bases not matched to a gene: 3. Overall study results and limits: Genetic and exposure-history diversity was limited by the few donors.

When replicate PCRs were run on sorted subsets, they used about 220 ng DNA, 30,000 to 35,000 T cell genomes. Produced via immunoSEQ multiplex PCR; TCRdb's table is partial and in-frame only. The sample includes around 1.9 million clones, about 93% seen only once; the top ten take about 1.5%. It was CD45RO-negative cells, positively selected for CCR7, that made up naive CD8 cells, with terminally differentiated effector memory CD45RA+ cells excluded. This sequence joins TRBV4-3 and TRBJ2-1; 12 bases agree with TRBD2. The sequenced sample was naive CD8+ T cells from PBMCs. The clonotype comes from a man aged 18 to 29 in good health. Some clones in this sample may be carry-over from other donors' samples. CDR3 in amino acids: CASSRGLAGHNEQFF. In nucleotides, the CDR3 is TGCGCCAGCAGCCGAGGACTAGCGGGACACAATGAGCAGTTCTTC.